This paragraph reports one T cell receptor (beta chain). The entry originates in a study of T cell changes during pregnancy in multiple sclerosis. V lost 5 bases to trimming and J lost 2 bases, with 10 bases between them. The CDR3 sequence is 14 residues long. Looked up from germline, CDR1 is SGHRS and CDR2 is YFSETQ. Only in-frame clones appear in the TCRdb table, and some are missing; sequencing was by immunoSEQ multiplex PCR. The sample consists of tens of thousands of clones, around 94% of them appearing once. The sample consisted of CD4+ T cells from peripheral blood mononuclear cells, taken before pregnancy. J is TRBJ2-2 and V is TRBV5-1; a weak D match, TRBD2 (5 bases). The TCR sequence derives from a female donor with multiple sclerosis, enrolled in a pregnancy study. The CDR3 bases are TGCGCCAGCAGTCGGGGTGTTAACACCGGGGAGCTGTTTTTT. Its translation: CASSRGVNTGELFF.